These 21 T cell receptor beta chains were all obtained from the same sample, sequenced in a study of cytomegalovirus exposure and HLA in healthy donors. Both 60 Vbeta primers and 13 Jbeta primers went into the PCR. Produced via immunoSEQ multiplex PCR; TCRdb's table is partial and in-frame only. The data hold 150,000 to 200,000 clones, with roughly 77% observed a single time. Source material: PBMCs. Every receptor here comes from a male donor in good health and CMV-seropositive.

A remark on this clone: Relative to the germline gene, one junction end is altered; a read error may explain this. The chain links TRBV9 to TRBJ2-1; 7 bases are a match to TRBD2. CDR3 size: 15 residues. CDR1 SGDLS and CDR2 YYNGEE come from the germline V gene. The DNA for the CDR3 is TGTGCCAGCAGCGTAGAGACTAGCTGGGGCAATGGGCAGTTCTTC. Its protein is CASSVETSWGNGQFF.

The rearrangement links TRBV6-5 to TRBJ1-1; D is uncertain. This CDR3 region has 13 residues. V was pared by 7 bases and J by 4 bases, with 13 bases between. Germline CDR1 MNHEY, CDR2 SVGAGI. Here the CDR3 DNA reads TGTGCCAGCACCACGGTTCGGGGCACTGAAGCTTTCTTT. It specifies CASTTVRGTEAFF.

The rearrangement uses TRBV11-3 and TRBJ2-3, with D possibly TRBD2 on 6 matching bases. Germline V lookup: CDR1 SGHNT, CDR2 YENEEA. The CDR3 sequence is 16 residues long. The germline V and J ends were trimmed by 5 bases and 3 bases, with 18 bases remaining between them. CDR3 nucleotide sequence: TGTGCCAGCAGCCCAGGAGGGCCTGGAAATACAGATACGCAGTATTTT. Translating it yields CASSPGGPGNTDTQYF.

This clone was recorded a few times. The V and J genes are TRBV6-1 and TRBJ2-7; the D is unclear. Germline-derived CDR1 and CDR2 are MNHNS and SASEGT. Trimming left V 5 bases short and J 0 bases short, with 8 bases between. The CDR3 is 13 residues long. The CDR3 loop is CASSPQASYEQYF. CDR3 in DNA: TGTGCCAGCAGTCCCCAGGCCTCCTACGAGCAGTACTTC.

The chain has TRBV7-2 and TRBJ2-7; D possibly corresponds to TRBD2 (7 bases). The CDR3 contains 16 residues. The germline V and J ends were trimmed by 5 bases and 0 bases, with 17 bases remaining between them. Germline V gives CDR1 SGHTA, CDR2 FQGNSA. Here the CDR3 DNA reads TGTGCCAGCAGCCTCCTGGGGGGGCGCCGCTCCTACGAGCAGTACTTC. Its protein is CASSLLGGRRSYEQYF.

The CDR3 region is CASSWAGVGNTQYF. Written as DNA, the CDR3 is TGTGCCAGCAGCTGGGCAGGGGTGGGGAATACGCAGTATTTT. The chain links TRBV5-4 to TRBJ2-3, with a weak D call TRBD1 (6 bases). The CDR3 is made up of 14 amino acids. Trimming cost V 3 bases and J 7 bases, with 15 bases left between them. CDR1 is SGHNT and CDR2 is YYREEE in the germline V gene (reference sequence).

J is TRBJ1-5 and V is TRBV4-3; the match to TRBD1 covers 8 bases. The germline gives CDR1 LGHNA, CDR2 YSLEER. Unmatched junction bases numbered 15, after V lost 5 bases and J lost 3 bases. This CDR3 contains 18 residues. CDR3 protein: CASSWDRLSWGSNQPQHF. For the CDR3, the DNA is TGCGCCAGCAGCTGGGACAGGTTGTCATGGGGGTCCAATCAGCCCCAGCATTTT.

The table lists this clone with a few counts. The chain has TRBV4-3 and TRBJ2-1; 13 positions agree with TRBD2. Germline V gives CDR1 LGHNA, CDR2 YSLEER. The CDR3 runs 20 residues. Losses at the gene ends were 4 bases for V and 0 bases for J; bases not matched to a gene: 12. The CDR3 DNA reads TGCGCCAGCAGCCCCGAACGAGGACTAGCGGGAGATATCTCCTACAATGAGCAGTTCTTC. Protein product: CASSPERGLAGDISYNEQFF.

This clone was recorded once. The CDR3 nucleotides read TGTGCCAGCAGCTGGACTAGCGGGAGGGTAAACGAGCAGTACTTC. This sequence encodes CASSWTSGRVNEQYF. This chain links TRBV7-2 with TRBJ2-7, with 15 nucleotides matching TRBD2. Per the germline V gene, CDR1 is SGHTA and CDR2 is FQGNSA. The CDR3 is made up of 15 amino acids. J lost 5 bases, V lost 4 bases, and 3 bases had no gene match.

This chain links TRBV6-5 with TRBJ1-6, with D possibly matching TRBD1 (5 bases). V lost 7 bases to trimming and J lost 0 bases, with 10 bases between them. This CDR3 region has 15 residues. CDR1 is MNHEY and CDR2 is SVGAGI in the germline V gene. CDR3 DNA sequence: TGTGCCAGCACCGGGGGGACCTCCTATAATTCACCCCTCCACTTT. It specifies CASTGGTSYNSPLHF.

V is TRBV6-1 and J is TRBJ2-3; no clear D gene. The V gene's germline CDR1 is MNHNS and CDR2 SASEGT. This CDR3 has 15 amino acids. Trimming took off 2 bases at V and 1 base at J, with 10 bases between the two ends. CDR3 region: CASSELSTGTDTQYF. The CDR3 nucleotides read TGTGCCAGCAGTGAACTTAGTACGGGCACAGATACGCAGTATTTT.

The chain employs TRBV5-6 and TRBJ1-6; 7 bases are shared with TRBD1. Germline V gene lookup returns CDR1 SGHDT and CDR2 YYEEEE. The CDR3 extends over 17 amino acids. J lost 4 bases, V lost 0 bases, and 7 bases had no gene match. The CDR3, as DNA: TGTGCCAGCAGCTTGGCCCGGGACAGTGGATATAATTCACCCCTCCACTTT. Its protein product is CASSLARDSGYNSPLHF.

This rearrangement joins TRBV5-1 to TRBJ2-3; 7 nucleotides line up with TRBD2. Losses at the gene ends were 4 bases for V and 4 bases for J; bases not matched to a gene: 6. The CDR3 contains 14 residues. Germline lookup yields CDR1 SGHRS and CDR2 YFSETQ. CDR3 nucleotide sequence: TGCGCCAGCAGCCTAGGGAGGGGTGCAGATACGCAGTATTTT. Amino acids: CASSLGRGADTQYF.

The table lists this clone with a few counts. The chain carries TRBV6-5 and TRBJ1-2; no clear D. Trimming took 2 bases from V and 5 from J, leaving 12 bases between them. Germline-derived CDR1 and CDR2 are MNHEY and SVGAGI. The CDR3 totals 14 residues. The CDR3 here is CASSYLGWQYGYTF. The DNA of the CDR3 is TGTGCCAGCAGTTACCTTGGCTGGCAGTATGGCTACACCTTC.

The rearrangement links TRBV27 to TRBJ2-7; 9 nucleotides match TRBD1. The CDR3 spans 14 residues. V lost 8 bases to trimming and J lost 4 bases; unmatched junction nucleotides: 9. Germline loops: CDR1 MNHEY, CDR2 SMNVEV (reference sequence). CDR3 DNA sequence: TGTGCCAGCCAGAGGGACAGGGCTTCGTACGAGCAGTACTTC. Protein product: CASQRDRASYEQYF.

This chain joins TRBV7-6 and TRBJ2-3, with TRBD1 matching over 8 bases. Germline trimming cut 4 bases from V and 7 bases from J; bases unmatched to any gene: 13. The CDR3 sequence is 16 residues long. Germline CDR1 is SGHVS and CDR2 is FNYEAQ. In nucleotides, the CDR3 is TGTGCCAGCAGCTCTTTGACAGGGGCCGAACGATATACGCAGTATTTT. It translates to CASSSLTGAERYTQYF. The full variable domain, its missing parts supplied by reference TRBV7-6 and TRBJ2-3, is GAGVSQSPRYKVTKRGQDVALRCDPISGHVSLYWYRQALGQGPEFLTYFNYEAQQDKSGLPNDRFSAERPEGSISTLTIQRTEQRDSAMYRCASSSLTGAERYTQYFGPGTRLTVL.

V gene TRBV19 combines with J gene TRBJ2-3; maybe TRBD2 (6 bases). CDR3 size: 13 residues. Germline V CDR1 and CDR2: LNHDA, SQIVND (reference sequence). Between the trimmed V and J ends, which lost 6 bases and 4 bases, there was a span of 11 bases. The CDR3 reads CASSTTSADTQYF. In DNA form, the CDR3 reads TGTGCCAGTAGCACGACTAGTGCAGATACGCAGTATTTT.

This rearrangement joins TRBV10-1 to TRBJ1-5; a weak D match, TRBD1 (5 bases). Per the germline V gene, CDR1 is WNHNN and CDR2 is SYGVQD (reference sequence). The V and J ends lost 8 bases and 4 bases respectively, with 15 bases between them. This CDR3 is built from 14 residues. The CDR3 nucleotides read TGCGCCAGCTATCGGGACTATCGAAATCAGCCCCAGCATTTT. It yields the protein CASYRDYRNQPQHF.

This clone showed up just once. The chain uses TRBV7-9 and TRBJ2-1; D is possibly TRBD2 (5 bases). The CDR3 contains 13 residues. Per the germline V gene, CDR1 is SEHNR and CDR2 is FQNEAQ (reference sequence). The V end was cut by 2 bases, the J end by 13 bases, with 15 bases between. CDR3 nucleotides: TGTGCCAGCAGCTTATTGGTCGGACTGCCCCAGTTCTTC. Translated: CASSLLVGLPQFF.

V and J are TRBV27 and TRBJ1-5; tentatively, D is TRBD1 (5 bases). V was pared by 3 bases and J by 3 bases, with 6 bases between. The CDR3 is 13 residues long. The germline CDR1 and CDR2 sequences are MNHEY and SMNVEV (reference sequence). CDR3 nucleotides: TGTGCCAGCAGTTTGGGGCCCAATCAGCCCCAGCATTTT. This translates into CASSLGPNQPQHF.

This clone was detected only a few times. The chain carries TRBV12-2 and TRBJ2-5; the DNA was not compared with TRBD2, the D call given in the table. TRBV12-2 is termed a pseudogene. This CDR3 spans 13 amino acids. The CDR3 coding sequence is TGTGCAAGTCGCTTAGGACCGGGAGAGACCCAGTACTTC. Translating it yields CASRLGPGETQYF.